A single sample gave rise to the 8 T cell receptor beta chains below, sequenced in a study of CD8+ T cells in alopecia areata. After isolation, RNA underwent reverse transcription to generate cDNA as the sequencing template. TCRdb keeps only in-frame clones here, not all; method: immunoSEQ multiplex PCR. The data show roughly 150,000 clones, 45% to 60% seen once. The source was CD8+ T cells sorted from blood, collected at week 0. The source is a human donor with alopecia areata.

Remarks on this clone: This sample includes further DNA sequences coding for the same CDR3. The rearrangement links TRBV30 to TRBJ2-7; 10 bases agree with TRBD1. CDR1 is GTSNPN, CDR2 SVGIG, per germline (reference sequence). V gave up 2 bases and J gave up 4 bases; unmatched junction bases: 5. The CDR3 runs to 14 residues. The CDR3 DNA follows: TGTGCCTGGAGTCCCGGGACAGGGGTTTACGAGCAGTACTTC. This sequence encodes CAWSPGTGVYEQYF.

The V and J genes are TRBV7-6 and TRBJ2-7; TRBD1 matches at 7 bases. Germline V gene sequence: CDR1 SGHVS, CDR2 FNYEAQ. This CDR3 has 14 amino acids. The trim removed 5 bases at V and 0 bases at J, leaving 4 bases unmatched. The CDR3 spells CASSARQGSYEQYF. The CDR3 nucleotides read TGTGCCAGCAGCGCAAGACAGGGCTCCTACGAGCAGTACTTC.

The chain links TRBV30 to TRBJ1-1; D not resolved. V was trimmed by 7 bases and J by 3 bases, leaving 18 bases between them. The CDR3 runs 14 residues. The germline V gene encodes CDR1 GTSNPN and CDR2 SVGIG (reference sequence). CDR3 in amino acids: CASTLPPGDTEAFF. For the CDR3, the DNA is TGTGCCTCCACCCTTCCCCCGGGCGACACTGAAGCTTTCTTT. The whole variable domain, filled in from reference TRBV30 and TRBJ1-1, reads SQTIHQWPATLVQPVGSPLSLECTVEGTSNPNLYWYRQAAGRGLQLLFYSVGIGQISSEVPQNLSASRPQDRQFILSSKKLLLSDSGFYLCASTLPPGDTEAFFGQGTRLTVV.

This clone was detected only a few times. The CDR3 reads CSVEVTVHSGANVLTF. The CDR3 DNA reads as TGCAGCGTTGAAGTAACGGTACACTCTGGGGCCAACGTCCTGACTTTC. The chain is built from TRBV29-1 and TRBJ2-6; D gene unclear. This CDR3 spans 16 amino acids. Germline CDR1 and CDR2: SQVTM and ANQGSEA. Trimming stripped 1 base from V and 0 bases from J, with 10 bases between.

The CDR3 coding sequence is TGCAGCGCTACTAGCGGCGGTATATTGTTCTTC. The encoded protein is CSATSGGILFF. The V call is TRBV29-1, the J call TRBJ2-1; 8 positions match TRBD2. The CDR3 spans 11 residues. The ends lost 7 bases at V and 15 bases at J; junction bases unmatched: 11. CDR1 and CDR2 (germline): SQVTM, ANQGSEA.

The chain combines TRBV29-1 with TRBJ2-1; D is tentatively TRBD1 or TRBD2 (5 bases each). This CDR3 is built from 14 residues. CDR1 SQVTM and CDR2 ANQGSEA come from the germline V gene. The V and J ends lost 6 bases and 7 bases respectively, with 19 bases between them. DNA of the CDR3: TGCAGCGTCCCTGGACACTCAGGAGGTAATGAGCAGTTCTTC. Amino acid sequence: CSVPGHSGGNEQFF.

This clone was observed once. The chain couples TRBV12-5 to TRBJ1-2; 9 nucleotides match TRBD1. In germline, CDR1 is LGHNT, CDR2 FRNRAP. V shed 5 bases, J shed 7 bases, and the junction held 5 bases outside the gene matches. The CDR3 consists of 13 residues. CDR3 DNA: TGTGCTAGTGGTCCGGGGACAGGGATTGGCTACACCTTC. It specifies CASGPGTGIGYTF. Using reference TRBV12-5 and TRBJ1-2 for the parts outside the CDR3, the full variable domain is DARVTQTPRHKVTEMGQEVTMRCQPILGHNTVFWYRQTMMQGLELLAYFRNRAPLDDSGMPKDRFSAEMPDATLATLKIQPSEPRDSAVYFCASGPGTGIGYTFGSGTRLTVV.

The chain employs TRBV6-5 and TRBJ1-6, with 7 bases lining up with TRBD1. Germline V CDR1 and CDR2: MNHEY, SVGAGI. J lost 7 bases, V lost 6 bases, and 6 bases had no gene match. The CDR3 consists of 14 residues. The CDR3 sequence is CASSLQGSNSPLHF. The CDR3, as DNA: TGTGCCAGCAGCCTACAGGGGAGCAATTCACCCCTCCACTTT.